The 30 T cell receptor beta chains given below trace back to one sample, sequenced in a study of T-cell memory formation after mild COVID-19. Each CDR3 protein is one row after TCRdb ran MiXCR on the 5' RACE reads. The sample lists hundreds of thousands of distinct CDR3 sequences; 25% to 30% were seen once. Sequencing was carried out using PBMCs or a T cell subset sorted from them (not recorded which). These receptors were taken from an adult woman who had mild COVID-19 (a few samples of this study predate the infection). Cell type and time point are not known.

This clonotype has only a few counts. This sequence joins TRBV3-1 and TRBJ2-1; tentatively, D is TRBD2 (5 bases). Trimming cost V 1 base and J 7 bases, with 11 bases left between them. Germline V gives CDR1 LGHDT, CDR2 YNNKEL (reference sequence). There are 14 residues in the CDR3. The CDR3 region is CASSQGGGRNEQFF. The CDR3 DNA sequence: TGTGCCAGCAGCCAAGGAGGTGGGAGAAATGAGCAGTTCTTC.

The V and J genes are TRBV15 and TRBJ2-1; D gene uncertain. The V gene's germline CDR1 is LNHNV and CDR2 YYDKDF (reference sequence). CDR3 length equals 16 residues. Deletions cut 3 bases from V and 3 bases from J, with 15 bases between. This chain's CDR3 is CATSSTVGVGYNEQFF. Written as DNA, the CDR3 is TGTGCCACCAGCAGCACCGTCGGAGTCGGCTACAATGAGCAGTTCTTC.

This CDR3 reads CSVSRDRGEKLFF. DNA of the CDR3: TGCAGCGTTTCTCGGGACAGAGGTGAAAAACTGTTTTTT. This rearrangement joins TRBV29-1 to TRBJ1-4, with TRBD1 matching over 7 bases. CDR1 and CDR2 from the germline V gene are SQVTM and ANQGSEA. The CDR3 loop spans 13 amino acids. With V trimmed by 5 bases and J by 7 bases, 7 bases remained unmatched.

This clonotype was recorded many times. The chain carries TRBV20-1 and TRBJ2-7, with D possibly matching TRBD2 (7 bases). There are 15 residues in the CDR3. Germline CDR1 DFQATT, CDR2 SNEGSKA (reference sequence). The V end lost 0 bases, the J end lost 3 bases, and 15 bases lay between the germline ends. In DNA, the CDR3 is TGCAGTGCTAGAGATTTCCAGGGGAGGGACTACGAGCAGTACTTC. This codes for CSARDFQGRDYEQYF.

The sample holds a few counts of this clonotype. The V gene is TRBV12-3 or TRBV12-4, the J gene TRBJ2-7; D not certain. V dropped 2 bases and J dropped 2 bases, with 10 bases sitting between them. CDR3 length equals 14 residues. CDR3 nucleotides: TGTGCCAGCAGTTTACGGCGTTCGCCCTACGAGCAGTACTTC. It yields the protein CASSLRRSPYEQYF.

The chain employs TRBV20-1 and TRBJ2-5; D gene unclear. This CDR3 has 18 amino acids. The V gene lost 2 bases and the J gene lost 4 bases, with 26 bases spanning the gap. Germline CDR1 DFQATT, CDR2 SNEGSKA (reference sequence). This CDR3 is CSARRLTSGETIPETQYF. CDR3 coding DNA: TGCAGTGCTAGAAGACTGACCTCCGGCGAGACCATACCAGAGACCCAGTACTTC.

The sample holds a few counts of this clonotype. J is TRBJ2-7 and V is TRBV29-1, with 12 nucleotides matching TRBD2. Per germline, CDR1 SQVTM and CDR2 ANQGSEA. V gave up 6 bases and J gave up 3 bases; unmatched junction bases: 3. CDR3 length: 13 amino acids. Here the CDR3 DNA reads TGCAGCGTCCAGACTAGCGGGGGCTACGAGCAGTACTTC. It yields the protein CSVQTSGGYEQYF.

The chain is built from TRBV19 and TRBJ2-7, with D hard to call. CDR3 length: 13 residues. The V gene's germline CDR1 is LNHDA and CDR2 SQIVND (reference sequence). V was shortened by 5 bases and J by 4 bases, with 12 bases between the two germline ends. The CDR3 DNA is TGTGCCAGTAGTGTCAGTCTACTTTACGAGCAGTACTTC. Amino acid sequence: CASSVSLLYEQYF. Full variable domain (missing parts from reference TRBV19 and TRBJ2-7): DGGITQSPKYLFRKEGQNVTLSCEQNLNHDAMYWYRQDPGQGLRLIYYSQIVNDFQKGDIAEGYSVSREKKESFPLTVTSAQKNPTAFYLCASSVSLLYEQYFGPGTRLTVT.

The chain links TRBV7-9 to TRBJ1-1; 10 bases align to TRBD1. After removal of 5 bases from V and 1 base from J, the junction contained 4 bases not matched to a gene. The V gene's germline CDR1 is SEHNR and CDR2 FQNEAQ (reference sequence). CDR3 length: 15 amino acids. The CDR3 DNA reads TGTGCCAGCAGCCGCCGGGACAGGGGGAACACTGAAGCTTTCTTT. Encoded protein: CASSRRDRGNTEAFF. The variable domain in full, completed from reference TRBV7-9 and TRBJ1-1, reads DTGVSQNPRHKITKRGQNVTFRCDPISEHNRLYWYRQTLGQGPEFLTYFQNEAQLEKSRLLSDRFSAERPKGSFSTLEIQRTEQGDSAMYLCASSRRDRGNTEAFFGQGTRLTVV.

This clonotype was recorded a few times. The rearrangement uses TRBV20-1 and TRBJ2-3, with D tentatively TRBD1 (5 bases). Germline V lookup: CDR1 DFQATT, CDR2 SNEGSKA (reference sequence). V shed 6 bases and J shed 0 bases, with 13 bases lying between them. The length of the CDR3 is 14 residues. CDR3 amino acids: CSASLGPSTDTQYF. Here the CDR3 DNA reads TGCAGTGCCTCTTTGGGGCCTAGCACAGATACGCAGTATTTT.

This chain connects TRBV29-1 to TRBJ2-7, with D tentatively TRBD2 (6 bases). Germline CDR1 SQVTM, CDR2 ANQGSEA. V lost 7 bases to trimming and J lost 5 bases, with 9 bases between them. This CDR3 has 10 residues. This chain's CDR3 is CSAGGNEQYF. The CDR3 nucleotides are TGCAGCGCCGGAGGGAACGAGCAGTACTTC.

This clonotype was observed a handful of times. The rearrangement joins TRBV18 to TRBJ2-1; 8 positions match TRBD2. Germline assignment: CDR1 KGHSH and CDR2 LQKENI. Trimming cost V 1 base and J 10 bases; bases outside gene matches: 6. CDR3 length: 14 residues. The CDR3 DNA is TGTGCCAGCTCACCACTCCCGACTAGCGAGGAGCAGTTCTTC. This sequence encodes CASSPLPTSEEQFF. Filled out from reference TRBV18 and TRBJ2-1, the complete variable domain reads NAGVMQNPRHLVRRRGQEARLRCSPMKGHSHVYWYRQLPEEGLKFMVYLQKENIIDESGMPKERFSAEFPKEGPSILRIQQVVRGDSAAYFCASSPLPTSEEQFFGPGTRLTVL.

This clonotype was detected only a few times. V usage is TRBV9 and J usage is TRBJ2-3; D might be TRBD1 or TRBD2, each matching 5 bases. This CDR3 spans 20 amino acids. Germline-derived CDR1 and CDR2 are SGDLS and YYNGEE. Trimming removed 2 bases from V and 1 base from J, with 26 bases in between. The CDR3 protein is CASSVEPGPAGLRGTDTQYF. In nucleotides, the CDR3 is TGTGCCAGCAGCGTCGAACCGGGACCCGCCGGCCTCCGGGGCACAGATACGCAGTATTTT. Based on the CDR3 plus reference TRBV9 and TRBJ2-3, the full variable domain is DSGVTQTPKHLITATGQRVTLRCSPRSGDLSVYWYQQSLDQGLQFLIQYYNGEERAKGNILERFSAQQFPDLHSELNLSSLELGDSALYFCASSVEPGPAGLRGTDTQYFGPGTRLTVL.

The rearrangement uses TRBV4-2 and TRBJ2-7; D is unclear. In germline, CDR1 is LGHNA, CDR2 YNFKEQ. The germline V and J ends were trimmed by 2 bases and 1 base, with 12 bases remaining between them. CDR3 length: 15 amino acids. This CDR3 is CASSQTYDKSYEQYF. The CDR3 bases are TGTGCCAGCAGCCAAACCTACGACAAGTCCTACGAGCAGTACTTC.

The CDR3 sequence is CASSPLAGGLGYKTQYF. CDR3 nucleotide sequence: TGTGCCAGCAGTCCCCTAGCGGGAGGTCTCGGTTATAAGACCCAGTACTTC. The chain carries TRBV12-3 or TRBV12-4 and TRBJ2-5; 11 bases align to TRBD2. J lost 6 bases, V lost 5 bases, and 14 bases had no gene match. The CDR3 runs 17 residues.

This CDR3 is CASSLGFGDNSPLHF. The CDR3 nucleotides read TGTGCCAGCAGCCTTGGGTTCGGGGATAATTCACCCCTCCACTTT. The gene calls are TRBV14 and TRBJ1-6; D gene ambiguous. Per the germline V gene, CDR1 is SGHDN and CDR2 is FVKESK. Trimming left V 4 bases short and J 5 bases short, with 12 bases between. This CDR3 has 15 amino acids.

The chain recombines TRBV20-1 with TRBJ2-7; either TRBD1 or TRBD2 may supply D (5 bases each). Germline V CDR1 and CDR2: DFQATT, SNEGSKA (reference sequence). CDR3 length: 14 residues. Deletions cut 6 bases from V and 2 bases from J, with 17 bases between. The CDR3 reads CSAGYEVGPYEQYF. The CDR3 DNA reads as TGCAGTGCGGGGTATGAGGTGGGACCCTACGAGCAGTACTTC.

V usage is TRBV3-1 and J usage is TRBJ2-1, with D perhaps given as TRBD1 or TRBD2 (5 bases each). The CDR3 totals 15 residues. Between the trimmed V and J ends, which lost 3 bases and 7 bases, there was a span of 16 bases. Germline V gives CDR1 LGHDT, CDR2 YNNKEL (reference sequence). CDR3 coding DNA: TGTGCCAGCAGCCACACTCGGGCATGGGGGAATGAGCAGTTCTTC. Its translation is CASSHTRAWGNEQFF.

The rearrangement links TRBV12-3 or TRBV12-4 to TRBJ1-2, with 7 positions matching TRBD1. Germline trimming cut 6 bases from V and 3 bases from J; bases unmatched to any gene: 7. This CDR3 spans 14 amino acids. The CDR3 sequence is CASRPTGLDYGYTF. CDR3 coding DNA: TGTGCCAGCAGACCGACAGGGCTAGACTATGGCTACACCTTC.

The V call is TRBV7-9, the J call TRBJ2-1, with 15 nucleotides matching TRBD2. Trimming cost V 5 bases and J 9 bases; bases outside gene matches: 8. The germline gives CDR1 SEHNR, CDR2 FQNEAQ (reference sequence). The CDR3 is 16 residues long. The chain's CDR3 is CASSPWTSGRAGEQFF. In DNA form, the CDR3 reads TGTGCCAGCAGCCCCTGGACTAGCGGGAGGGCCGGTGAGCAGTTCTTC.

This clonotype was detected a few times. The rearrangement joins TRBV6-1 to TRBJ1-5; 8 nucleotides agree with TRBD1. CDR1 is MNHNS and CDR2 is SASEGT in the germline V gene. The CDR3 spans 16 residues. J gave up 3 bases and V 2 bases, and 6 bases lay outside the gene matches. CDR3 sequence reads: CASSESTGGSNQPQHF. CDR3 DNA: TGTGCCAGCAGTGAATCCACAGGGGGGTCCAATCAGCCCCAGCATTTT.

This clonotype was recorded at least ten times. The chain joins TRBV7-2 to TRBJ2-1; no firm D call. Germline assignment: CDR1 SGHTA and CDR2 FQGNSA. The V end was cut by 1 base, the J end by 0 bases, with 7 bases between. The CDR3 spans 15 residues. The CDR3 sequence: CASSLDYTSYNEQFF. DNA for the CDR3: TGTGCCAGCAGCTTAGACTATACCTCCTACAATGAGCAGTTCTTC.

This clonotype appeared a few times. V gene TRBV7-9 combines with J gene TRBJ2-5, with D possibly matching TRBD2 (5 bases). Per the germline V gene, CDR1 is SEHNR and CDR2 is FQNEAQ (reference sequence). Trimming took off 4 bases at V and 5 bases at J, with 17 bases between the two ends. The CDR3 is made up of 15 amino acids. The CDR3 region has the DNA TGTGCCAGCAGCTCCTTGATGGTGGAGCGGGAGACCCAGTACTTC. Its translation is CASSSLMVERETQYF. Variable domain in full (rest from reference TRBV7-9 and TRBJ2-5): DTGVSQNPRHKITKRGQNVTFRCDPISEHNRLYWYRQTLGQGPEFLTYFQNEAQLEKSRLLSDRFSAERPKGSFSTLEIQRTEQGDSAMYLCASSSLMVERETQYFGPGTRLLVL.

This clonotype was picked up a small number of times. The V gene is TRBV6-5, the J gene TRBJ2-5; 12 nucleotides agree with TRBD2. The CDR3 contains 15 residues. The germline gives CDR1 MNHEY, CDR2 SVGAGI. With V trimmed by 6 bases and J by 2 bases, 4 bases remained unmatched. The CDR3 loop is CASRRLAGEQETQYF. CDR3 DNA sequence: TGTGCCAGCAGAAGACTAGCGGGGGAACAAGAGACCCAGTACTTC.

This clonotype was seen a handful of times. This chain joins TRBV7-2 and TRBJ2-2, with 8 bases identical to TRBD1. J lost 6 bases, V lost 5 bases, and 8 bases had no gene match. Germline values: CDR1 SGHTA, CDR2 FQGNSA. The CDR3 runs 15 residues. CDR3 DNA sequence: TGTGCCAGCAGCCTAAAGCCGGGACAGGCCGGGGAGCTGTTTTTT. The encoded protein is CASSLKPGQAGELFF. The full variable domain, with the rest looked up from reference TRBV7-2 and TRBJ2-2, is GAGVSQSPSNKVTEKGKDVELRCDPISGHTALYWYRQSLGQGLEFLIYFQGNSAPDKSGLPSDRFSAERTGGSVSTLTIQRTQQEDSAVYLCASSLKPGQAGELFFGEGSRLTVL.

CDR3 sequence (DNA): TGCGCCAGCAGCTTGGCCGGGGAGGCAGAATACAATGAGCAGTTCTTC. Residues: CASSLAGEAEYNEQFF. The chain carries TRBV5-1 and TRBJ2-1; D possibly corresponds to TRBD2 (6 bases). This CDR3 is built from 16 residues. V lost 0 bases and J lost 4, with 14 bases in between. Germline CDR1 SGHRS, CDR2 YFSETQ.

This clonotype was seen a few times. The V gene is TRBV13, the J gene TRBJ2-6; D is uncertain. This CDR3 region has 14 residues. CDR1 and CDR2 (germline): PRHDT, FYEKMQ (reference sequence). V gave up 3 bases and J gave up 4 bases, with 7 bases separating them. CDR3 sequence: CASSFESGANVLTF. The CDR3 region has the DNA TGTGCCAGCAGCTTCGAATCGGGGGCCAACGTCCTGACTTTC.

This clonotype was counted between two and nine times. The CDR3 sequence: CASSLSKRTSTDTQYF. In nucleotides, the CDR3 is TGTGCCAGCAGTTTATCGAAGCGGACAAGCACAGATACGCAGTATTTT. The rearrangement links TRBV12-3 or TRBV12-4 to TRBJ2-3, with D tentatively TRBD1 or TRBD2 (5 bases each). This CDR3 is built from 16 residues. Trimming removed 2 bases at V and 0 bases at J, with 12 bases between.

The chain links TRBV20-1 to TRBJ1-2; D is ambiguous. CDR3 length: 14 residues. CDR1 is DFQATT and CDR2 is SNEGSKA in the germline V gene (reference sequence). Trimming cost V 0 bases and J 8 bases, with 16 bases left between them. The CDR3 is CSARDFVGSRGYTF. Written as DNA, the CDR3 is TGCAGTGCTAGAGATTTCGTGGGGAGCCGGGGCTACACCTTC.

This clonotype has more than one count but fewer than ten. The J gene is TRBJ1-1, the V gene TRBV7-9; 9 bases are shared with TRBD1. V shed 5 bases and J 4 bases; nucleotides not matched to a gene: 8. This CDR3 spans 15 amino acids. The germline V gene encodes CDR1 SEHNR and CDR2 FQNEAQ (reference sequence). Here the CDR3 reads CASSPGTGTFTEAFF. The CDR3 DNA is TGTGCCAGCAGCCCTGGGACAGGGACTTTCACTGAAGCTTTCTTT. The complete variable domain, with remaining parts taken from reference TRBV7-9 and TRBJ1-1, reads DTGVSQNPRHKITKRGQNVTFRCDPISEHNRLYWYRQTLGQGPEFLTYFQNEAQLEKSRLLSDRFSAERPKGSFSTLEIQRTEQGDSAMYLCASSPGTGTFTEAFFGQGTRLTVV.